The present T cell receptor (beta chain) was sequenced within a study of blood T cell repertoires in COVID-19. Generated by immunoSEQ multiplex PCR, the TCRdb table keeps only in-frame clones and is missing some. Of 200,000 to 250,000 clones listed, 80% to 90% are singletons. About this clone itself: One end of the junction varies from germline; a read error may be responsible.

This study enrolled people aged about 18 to 90 from approximately 24 US geographic areas. Germline V CDR1 and CDR2: MNHEY, SMNVEV (reference sequence). The CDR3 is 12 residues long. Sequenced material: PBMCs or T cells enriched from blood (not recorded which). This sequence was found in a woman aged 40 to 50 with acute COVID-19. The chain uses TRBV27 and TRBJ1-1, with 8 bases that match TRBD1. CDR3 DNA: TGTGCCAGCAGTTCCGGACAGGGAAAGCAAACGTTT. It codes for CASSSGQGKQTF.